This passage covers 22 T cell receptor beta chains from one sample sequenced in a study of shared clonotypes between healthy human individuals. Positively selected for CCR7, the CD45RO-negative cells used as naive CD8 cells excluded terminally differentiated effector memory CD45RA+ cells. The table came from immunoSEQ multiplex PCR; TCRdb's copy has only in-frame clones and leaves some out. The profile covers approximately 740,000 clones, with over 90% appearing a single time and 24% taken by the ten largest. The specimen sequenced was naive CD8+ T cells sorted from blood. The receptors shown here come from a man aged 30 to 45 in good health.

The V and J genes are TRBV28 and TRBJ2-1, with D maybe TRBD2 (5 bases). CDR1 is MDHEN, CDR2 SYDVKM, per germline. V dropped 1 base and J dropped 8 bases, with 15 bases sitting between them. The CDR3 length is 15 residues. The CDR3 region has the DNA TGTGCCAGCAGTTTATTCGTGCGAGGGAAAGATGAGCAGTTCTTC. Translated: CASSLFVRGKDEQFF. The complete variable domain, with remaining parts taken from reference TRBV28 and TRBJ2-1, reads DVKVTQSSRYLVKRTGEKVFLECVQDMDHENMFWYRQDPGLGLRLIYFSYDVKMKEKGDIPEGYSVSREKKERFSLILESASTNQTSMYLCASSLFVRGKDEQFFGPGTRLTVL.

This chain links TRBV5-4 with TRBJ1-1; D is possibly TRBD1 (5 bases). Germline V CDR1 and CDR2: SGHNT, YYREEE (reference sequence). Trimming left V 4 bases short and J 1 base short, with 14 bases between. The CDR3 covers 15 residues. Written as DNA, the CDR3 is TGTGCCAGCAGCGAACAGGACCCTCCGAACACTGAAGCTTTCTTT. Translated, it gives CASSEQDPPNTEAFF.

This sequence joins TRBV10-1 and TRBJ2-7, with 10 bases identical to TRBD2. The CDR3 sequence is 15 residues long. V lost 2 bases, J lost 6 bases, and 7 bases stayed unmatched. Germline V gives CDR1 WNHNN, CDR2 SYGVQD (reference sequence). The CDR3 DNA sequence: TGCGCCAGCAGTGAGCGGACCGGGACTAGCGCCGAGCAGTACTTC. The encoded protein is CASSERTGTSAEQYF.

This rearrangement joins TRBV16 to TRBJ1-2, with 8 bases identical to TRBD1. This CDR3 is 15 amino acids long. Germline CDR1 and CDR2: KGHSY and FQNENV. V lost 2 bases to trimming and J lost 4 bases; unmatched junction nucleotides: 6. The CDR3 DNA reads as TGTGCCAGCAGCCAAAGTCCCGGGACAGGCTATGGCTACACCTTC. Translated: CASSQSPGTGYGYTF. Combining the CDR3 with reference TRBV16 and TRBJ1-2 gives the whole variable domain GEEVAQTPKHLVRGEGQKAKLYCAPIKGHSYVFWYQQVLKNEFKFLISFQNENVFDETGMPKERFSAKCLPNSPCSLEIQATKLEDSAVYFCASSQSPGTGYGYTFGSGTRLTVV.

This sequence joins TRBV10-3 and TRBJ2-3; 10 bases align to TRBD2. Per germline, CDR1 ENHRY and CDR2 SYGVKD. V was clipped by 0 bases and J by 5 bases; unmatched bases: 5. The CDR3 contains 16 residues. Here the CDR3 reads CAISESSGRRGDTQYF. The CDR3 bases are TGTGCCATCAGTGAGTCTAGCGGGAGGAGGGGAGATACGCAGTATTTT.

Of note for this clone: A read error may account for a junction end that differs from germline. This chain links TRBV23-1 with TRBJ2-7, with 9 nucleotides matching TRBD1. TRBV23-1 is an ORF, and what it does is uncertain. The CDR3 is 16 residues long. The CDR3 sequence: CASSQGIIGTGYFYPF. For the CDR3, the DNA is TGCGCCAGCAGTCAAGGAATAATAGGGACAGGGTATTTTTATCCCTTC.

The chain recombines TRBV6-1 with TRBJ2-7; the D gene is possibly TRBD1 (6 bases). The V gene's germline CDR1 is MNHNS and CDR2 SASEGT. V was shortened by 4 bases and J by 2 bases, with 12 bases between the two germline ends. This CDR3 region has 14 residues. The CDR3 DNA sequence: TGTGCCAGCAGTGTTCTACAGGGAACCTACGAGCAGTACTTC. Protein sequence: CASSVLQGTYEQYF.

The chain uses TRBV19 and TRBJ1-2, with TRBD1 matching 9 bases. This CDR3 is 14 amino acids long. CDR1 is LNHDA and CDR2 is SQIVND in the germline V gene (reference sequence). The J segment lost 1 base and the V segment lost 10 bases, leaving 7 bases of the junction unmatched. The DNA for the CDR3 is TGTGCCACCGAGGACAGGGGAAATAACTATGGCTACACCTTC. Protein: CATEDRGNNYGYTF.

The rearrangement joins TRBV19 to TRBJ2-5; D remains unclear. Germline V gene sequence: CDR1 LNHDA, CDR2 SQIVND (reference sequence). The CDR3 is 13 amino acids. V gave up 6 bases and J gave up 2 bases, with 10 bases separating them. CDR3 region: CASRLRIQETQYF. In DNA form, the CDR3 reads TGTGCCAGTAGACTCCGGATACAAGAGACCCAGTACTTC.

The V and J genes are TRBV5-1 and TRBJ2-5; possibly TRBD1 for D (5 bases). The CDR3 loop spans 16 amino acids. Germline V lookup: CDR1 SGHRS, CDR2 YFSETQ. The V end lost 4 bases, the J end lost 0 bases, and 16 bases lay between the germline ends. The CDR3 DNA is TGCGCCAGCAGCGCACAGGCCTTGGCAAACCAAGAGACCCAGTACTTC. It translates to CASSAQALANQETQYF. The full variable domain, its missing parts supplied by reference TRBV5-1 and TRBJ2-5, is KAGVTQTPRYLIKTRGQQVTLSCSPISGHRSVSWYQQTPGQGLQFLFEYFSETQRNKGNFPGRFSGRQFSNSRSEMNVSTLELGDSALYLCASSAQALANQETQYFGPGTRLLVL.

The chain employs TRBV4-3 and TRBJ1-3; TRBD1 might be the D (5 bases). The germline gives CDR1 LGHNA, CDR2 YSLEER. V lost 2 bases and J lost 4, with 12 bases in between. There are 15 residues in the CDR3. The CDR3 sequence is CASSQSLREGNTIYF. The CDR3 region has the DNA TGCGCCAGCAGCCAAAGTCTCAGGGAAGGAAACACCATATATTTT.

The rearrangement uses TRBV7-9 and TRBJ2-5; 10 nucleotides align to TRBD2. Germline CDR1 and CDR2: SEHNR and FQNEAQ (reference sequence). The CDR3 is made up of 17 amino acids. V lost 6 bases and J lost 2; bases outside the gene matches: 12. The CDR3 is CASRPPLEREGQETQYF. The CDR3 DNA sequence: TGTGCCAGCAGACCACCGCTCGAGCGGGAGGGACAAGAGACCCAGTACTTC.

The CDR3 region is CASSPGGTMKGYTF. CDR3 DNA sequence: TGTGCCAGCAGCCCTGGGGGCACCATGAAGGGCTACACCTTC. This rearrangement joins TRBV7-9 to TRBJ1-2; possible D gene TRBD1, 6 bases. Germline lookup yields CDR1 SEHNR and CDR2 FQNEAQ (reference sequence). This CDR3 region has 14 residues. V dropped 5 bases and J dropped 8 bases, with 18 bases sitting between them.

Concerning this clone itself: This same CDR3 is encoded by further DNA sequences in the sample. V and J are TRBV6-5 and TRBJ2-1, with 9 bases identical to TRBD2. Trimming cost V 2 bases and J 5 bases; bases outside gene matches: 4. The CDR3 is 15 residues long. The germline V gene encodes CDR1 MNHEY and CDR2 SVGAGI. The CDR3 protein is CASSYATSGDNEQFF. As DNA, the CDR3 is TGTGCCAGCAGTTACGCGACTAGCGGAGACAATGAGCAGTTCTTC.

The chain joins TRBV30 to TRBJ2-2, with 9 bases that match TRBD1. After removal of 2 bases from V and 6 bases from J, the junction contained 4 bases not matched to a gene. Germline V gene data show CDR1 as GTSNPN and CDR2 as SVGIG (reference sequence). This CDR3 contains 14 residues. The CDR3 DNA sequence: TGTGCCTGGAGTATTGGACAGGGGCCCGGGGAGCTGTTTTTT. Translated, it gives CAWSIGQGPGELFF.

This clone was detected once. CDR3 region: CASISFPSPNQPQHF. The CDR3 DNA follows: TGTGCCAGCATATCGTTTCCGAGTCCCAATCAGCCCCAGCATTTT. The rearrangement links TRBV6-1 to TRBJ1-5; D is undetermined. Germline loops: CDR1 MNHNS, CDR2 SASEGT. The CDR3 length is 15 residues. V was cut by 7 bases and J by 3 bases, with 16 bases left in between.

The J gene is TRBJ2-1, the V gene TRBV7-9; perhaps D is TRBD1 or TRBD2 (5 bases each). The germline V gene has CDR1 SEHNR and CDR2 FQNEAQ (reference sequence). V shed 5 bases and J shed 0 bases, with 17 bases lying between them. The CDR3 sequence is 17 residues long. The CDR3 is CASSAAGTENSYNEQFF. DNA of the CDR3: TGTGCCAGCAGCGCCGCCGGGACCGAGAACTCCTACAATGAGCAGTTCTTC.

The DNA of the CDR3 is TGTGCCAGCAGCCTTTCTTATATGGAAGAGACCCAGTACTTC. This encodes CASSLSYMEETQYF. The rearrangement joins TRBV11-2 to TRBJ2-5, with D unresolved. CDR3 length equals 14 residues. Per germline, CDR1 SGHAT and CDR2 FQNNGV. V dropped 5 bases and J dropped 3 bases, with 13 bases sitting between them.

This clone was counted once. The rearrangement links TRBV7-6 to TRBJ2-7, with D possibly being TRBD1 (7 bases). Germline V lookup: CDR1 SGHVS, CDR2 FNYEAQ. CDR3 length: 15 residues. Trimming shortened V by 1 base and J by 0 bases, and 10 bases separated the two germline ends. CDR3 DNA: TGTGCCAGCAGCTTAGGGCGGGACAGCTCCTACGAGCAGTACTTC. Translated: CASSLGRDSSYEQYF.

Of note for this clone: Other DNA sequences in this specimen translate into the identical CDR3. The chain links TRBV9 to TRBJ2-1; 8 positions match TRBD1. The CDR3 length is 15 residues. Unmatched junction bases numbered 2, after V lost 0 bases and J lost 3 bases. Germline-derived CDR1 and CDR2 are SGDLS and YYNGEE. The DNA of the CDR3 is TGTGCCAGCAGCGTAGGGACAGGGATCTACAATGAGCAGTTCTTC. This sequence encodes CASSVGTGIYNEQFF.

V usage is TRBV15 and J usage is TRBJ2-7; 7 nucleotides line up with TRBD2. With 0 bases clipped from V and 3 bases from J, the junction kept 8 bases outside the gene matches. In germline, CDR1 is LNHNV, CDR2 YYDKDF (reference sequence). CDR3 size: 16 residues. The CDR3, as DNA: TGTGCCACCAGCAGAGATCGAGGACTAGGGCACTACGAGCAGTACTTC. Amino acids: CATSRDRGLGHYEQYF.

In DNA form, the CDR3 reads TGCAGCGGGCGAGGGACTAGCGGGGATTACAATGAGCAGTTCTTC. It translates to CSGRGTSGDYNEQFF. The chain couples TRBV29-1 to TRBJ2-1, with 13 positions matching TRBD2. The ends lost 7 bases at V and 4 bases at J; junction bases unmatched: 7. Looked up from germline, CDR1 is SQVTM and CDR2 is ANQGSEA. The CDR3 runs to 15 residues.